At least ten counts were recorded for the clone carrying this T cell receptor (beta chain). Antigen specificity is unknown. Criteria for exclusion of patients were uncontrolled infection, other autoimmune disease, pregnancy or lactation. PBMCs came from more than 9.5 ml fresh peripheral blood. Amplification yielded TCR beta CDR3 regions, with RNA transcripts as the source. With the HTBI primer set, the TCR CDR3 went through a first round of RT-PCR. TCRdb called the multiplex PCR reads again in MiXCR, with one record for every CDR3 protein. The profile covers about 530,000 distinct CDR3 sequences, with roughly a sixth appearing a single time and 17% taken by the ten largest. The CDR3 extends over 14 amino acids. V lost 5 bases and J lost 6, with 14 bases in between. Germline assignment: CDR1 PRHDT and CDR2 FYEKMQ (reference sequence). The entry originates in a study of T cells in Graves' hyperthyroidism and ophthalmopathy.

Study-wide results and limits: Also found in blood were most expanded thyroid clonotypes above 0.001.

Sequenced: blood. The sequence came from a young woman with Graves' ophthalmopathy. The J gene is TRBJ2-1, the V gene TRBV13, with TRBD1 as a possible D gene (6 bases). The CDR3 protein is CASSPGDASNEQFF. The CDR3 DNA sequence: TGTGCCAGCAGCCCAGGGGATGCGAGCAATGAGCAGTTCTTC.